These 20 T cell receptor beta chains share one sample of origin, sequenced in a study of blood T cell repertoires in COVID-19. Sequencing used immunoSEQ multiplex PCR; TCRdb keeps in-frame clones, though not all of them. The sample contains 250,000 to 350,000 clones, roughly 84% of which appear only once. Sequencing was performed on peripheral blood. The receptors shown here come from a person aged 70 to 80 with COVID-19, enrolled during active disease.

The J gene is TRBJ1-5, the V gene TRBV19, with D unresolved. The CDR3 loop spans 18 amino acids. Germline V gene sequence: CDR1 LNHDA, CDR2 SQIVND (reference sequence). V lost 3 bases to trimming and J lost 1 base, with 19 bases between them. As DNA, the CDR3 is TGTGCCAGTAGTATGGGCCCAAAATCGACGGGGAGCAATCAGCCCCAGCATTTT. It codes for CASSMGPKSTGSNQPQHF. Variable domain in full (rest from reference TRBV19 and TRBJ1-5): DGGITQSPKYLFRKEGQNVTLSCEQNLNHDAMYWYRQDPGQGLRLIYYSQIVNDFQKGDIAEGYSVSREKKESFPLTVTSAQKNPTAFYLCASSMGPKSTGSNQPQHFGDGTRLSIL.

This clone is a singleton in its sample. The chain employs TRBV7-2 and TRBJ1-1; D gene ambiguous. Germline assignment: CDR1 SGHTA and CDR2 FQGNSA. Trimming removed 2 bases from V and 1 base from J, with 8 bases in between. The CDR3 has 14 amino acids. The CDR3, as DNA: TGTGCCAGCAGCTTATACGGTACGAACACTGAAGCTTTCTTT. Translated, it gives CASSLYGTNTEAFF.

This CDR3 reads CASSLSYRAVGEERSPLHF. In DNA form, the CDR3 reads TGTGCCAGCAGTTTATCGTACCGGGCAGTCGGGGAAGAGCGTTCACCCCTCCACTTT. V and J are TRBV27 and TRBJ1-6, with D unresolved. V shed 0 bases and J shed 9 bases, with 24 bases lying between them. The germline V gene has CDR1 MNHEY and CDR2 SMNVEV (reference sequence). The CDR3 length is 19 residues.

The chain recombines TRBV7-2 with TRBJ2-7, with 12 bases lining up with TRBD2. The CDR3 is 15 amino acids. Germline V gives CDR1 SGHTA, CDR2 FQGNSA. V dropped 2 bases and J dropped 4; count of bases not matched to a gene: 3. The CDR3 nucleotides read TGTGCCAGCAGCTTAACTAGCGGGAGGACTTACGAGCAGTACTTC. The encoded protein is CASSLTSGRTYEQYF.

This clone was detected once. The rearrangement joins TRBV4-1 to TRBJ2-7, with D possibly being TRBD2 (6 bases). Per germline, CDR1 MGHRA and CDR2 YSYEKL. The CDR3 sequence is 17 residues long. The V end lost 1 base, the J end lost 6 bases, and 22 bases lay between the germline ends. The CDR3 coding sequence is TGCGCCAGCAGCCAAGTTCCGAGTTCTCGGGGGTGGGTCGAGCAGTACTTC. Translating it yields CASSQVPSSRGWVEQYF.

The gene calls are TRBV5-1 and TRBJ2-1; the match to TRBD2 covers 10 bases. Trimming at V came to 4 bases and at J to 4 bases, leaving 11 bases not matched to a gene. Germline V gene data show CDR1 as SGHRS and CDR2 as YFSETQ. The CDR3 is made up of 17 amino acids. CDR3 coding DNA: TGCGCCAGCAGCCCCCTTTCTAGCGGGAGTGGGTACAATGAGCAGTTCTTC. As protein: CASSPLSSGSGYNEQFF.

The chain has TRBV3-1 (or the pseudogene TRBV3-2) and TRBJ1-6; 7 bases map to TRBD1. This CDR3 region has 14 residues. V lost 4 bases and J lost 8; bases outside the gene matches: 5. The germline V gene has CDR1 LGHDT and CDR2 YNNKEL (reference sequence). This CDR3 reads CASSLRGLYSPLHF. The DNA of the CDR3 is TGTGCCAGCAGCCTGAGGGGGCTTTATTCACCCCTCCACTTT.

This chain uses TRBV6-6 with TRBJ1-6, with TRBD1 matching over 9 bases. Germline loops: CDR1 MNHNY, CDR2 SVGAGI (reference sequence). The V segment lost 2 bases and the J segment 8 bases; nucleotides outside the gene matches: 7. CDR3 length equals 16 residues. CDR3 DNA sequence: TGTGCCAGCAGTTACGCGGGGGACAGGGCTGATTCACCCCTCCACTTT. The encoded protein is CASSYAGDRADSPLHF.

The CDR3 nucleotides read TGTGCCAGCAGCTTCCGACTAGCGGGAGACGATACGCAGTATTTT. This translates into CASSFRLAGDDTQYF. The chain carries TRBV7-2 and TRBJ2-3; 12 nucleotides align to TRBD2. V was clipped by 3 bases and J by 6 bases; unmatched bases: 4. The CDR3 extends over 15 amino acids. The germline V gene encodes CDR1 SGHTA and CDR2 FQGNSA.

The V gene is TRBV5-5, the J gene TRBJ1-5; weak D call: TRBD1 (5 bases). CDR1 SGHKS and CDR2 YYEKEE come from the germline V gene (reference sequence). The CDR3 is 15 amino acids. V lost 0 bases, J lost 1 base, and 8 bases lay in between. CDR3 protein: CASSLGQGSNQPQHF. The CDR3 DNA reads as TGTGCCAGCAGCTTGGGTCAGGGAAGCAATCAGCCCCAGCATTTT.

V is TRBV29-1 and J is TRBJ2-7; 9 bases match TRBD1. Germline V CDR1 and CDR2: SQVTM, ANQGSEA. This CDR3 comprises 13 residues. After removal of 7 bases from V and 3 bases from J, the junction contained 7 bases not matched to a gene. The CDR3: CSAGQGKYYEQYF. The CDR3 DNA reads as TGCAGCGCCGGACAGGGGAAGTACTACGAGCAGTACTTC.

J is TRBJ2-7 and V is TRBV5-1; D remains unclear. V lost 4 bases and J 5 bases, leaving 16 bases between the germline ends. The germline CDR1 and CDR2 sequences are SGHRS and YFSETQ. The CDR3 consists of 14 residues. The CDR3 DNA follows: TGCGCCAGCAGCCCAAGATCGGTGGGCAACGAGCAGTACTTC. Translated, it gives CASSPRSVGNEQYF.

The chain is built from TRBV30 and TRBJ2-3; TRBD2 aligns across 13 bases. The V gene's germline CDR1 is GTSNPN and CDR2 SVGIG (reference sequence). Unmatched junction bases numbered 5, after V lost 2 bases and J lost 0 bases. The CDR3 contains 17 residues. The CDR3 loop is CAWSRGLAGVSTDTQYF. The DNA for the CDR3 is TGTGCCTGGAGTCGCGGACTAGCGGGAGTGAGCACAGATACGCAGTATTTT. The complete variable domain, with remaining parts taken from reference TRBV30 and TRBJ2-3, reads SQTIHQWPATLVQPVGSPLSLECTVEGTSNPNLYWYRQAAGRGLQLLFYSVGIGQISSEVPQNLSASRPQDRQFILSSKKLLLSDSGFYLCAWSRGLAGVSTDTQYFGPGTRLTVL.

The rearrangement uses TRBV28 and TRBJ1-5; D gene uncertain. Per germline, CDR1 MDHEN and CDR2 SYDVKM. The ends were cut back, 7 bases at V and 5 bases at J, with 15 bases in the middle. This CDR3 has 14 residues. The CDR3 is CASIRGVYDQPQHF. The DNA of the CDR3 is TGTGCCAGCATTAGAGGCGTTTACGATCAGCCCCAGCATTTT. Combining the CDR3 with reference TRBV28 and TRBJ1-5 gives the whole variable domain DVKVTQSSRYLVKRTGEKVFLECVQDMDHENMFWYRQDPGLGLRLIYFSYDVKMKEKGDIPEGYSVSREKKERFSLILESASTNQTSMYLCASIRGVYDQPQHFGDGTRLSIL.

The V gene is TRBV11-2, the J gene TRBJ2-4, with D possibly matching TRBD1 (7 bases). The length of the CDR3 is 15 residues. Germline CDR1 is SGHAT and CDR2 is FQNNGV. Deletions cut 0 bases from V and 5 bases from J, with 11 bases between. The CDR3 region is CASSLDPGGQNIQYF. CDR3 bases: TGTGCCAGCAGCTTAGATCCAGGGGGGCAAAACATTCAGTACTTC.

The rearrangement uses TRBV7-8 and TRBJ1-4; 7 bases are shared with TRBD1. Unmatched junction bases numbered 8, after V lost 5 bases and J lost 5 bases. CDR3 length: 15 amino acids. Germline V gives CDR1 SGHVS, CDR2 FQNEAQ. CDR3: CASSRGGQKNEKLFF. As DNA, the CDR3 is TGTGCCAGCAGCCGGGGGGGACAGAAAAATGAAAAACTGTTTTTT.

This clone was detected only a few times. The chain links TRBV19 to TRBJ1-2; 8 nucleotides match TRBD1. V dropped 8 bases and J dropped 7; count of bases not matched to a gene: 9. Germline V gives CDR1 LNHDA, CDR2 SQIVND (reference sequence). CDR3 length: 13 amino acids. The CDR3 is CASVGQGKRGYTF. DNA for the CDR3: TGTGCCAGTGTCGGACAGGGAAAGCGTGGCTACACCTTC.

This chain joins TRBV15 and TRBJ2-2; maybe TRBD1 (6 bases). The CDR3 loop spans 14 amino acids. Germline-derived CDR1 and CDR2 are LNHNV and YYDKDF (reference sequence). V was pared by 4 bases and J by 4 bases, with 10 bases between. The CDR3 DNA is TGTGCCACCAGCACAGGGGAGAGCACCGGGGAGCTGTTTTTT. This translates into CATSTGESTGELFF.

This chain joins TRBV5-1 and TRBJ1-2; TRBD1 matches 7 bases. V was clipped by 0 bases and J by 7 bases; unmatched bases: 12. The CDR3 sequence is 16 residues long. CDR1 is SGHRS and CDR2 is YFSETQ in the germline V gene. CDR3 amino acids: CASSLEGDRNFGGYTF. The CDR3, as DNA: TGCGCCAGCAGCTTGGAGGGGGACAGAAACTTTGGTGGCTACACCTTC.

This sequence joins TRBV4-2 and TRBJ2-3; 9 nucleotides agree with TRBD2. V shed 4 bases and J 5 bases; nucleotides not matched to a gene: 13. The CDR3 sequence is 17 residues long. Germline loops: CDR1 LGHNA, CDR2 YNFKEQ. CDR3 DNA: TGTGCCAGCAGCCTGAATTTAGCGGGAGTACGTGGAGATACGCAGTATTTT. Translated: CASSLNLAGVRGDTQYF.